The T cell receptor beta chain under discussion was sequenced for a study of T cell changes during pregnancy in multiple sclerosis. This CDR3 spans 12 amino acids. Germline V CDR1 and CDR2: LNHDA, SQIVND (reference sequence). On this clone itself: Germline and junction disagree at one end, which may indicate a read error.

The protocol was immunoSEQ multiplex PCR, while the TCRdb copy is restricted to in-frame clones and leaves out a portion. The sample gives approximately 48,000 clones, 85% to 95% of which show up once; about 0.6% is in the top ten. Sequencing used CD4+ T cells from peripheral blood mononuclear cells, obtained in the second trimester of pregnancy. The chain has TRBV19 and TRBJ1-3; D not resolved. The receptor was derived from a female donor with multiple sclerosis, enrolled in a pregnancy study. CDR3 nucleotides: TGTGCCGGTAGGAGCTCTGGAAACACCATATATTTT. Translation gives CAGRSSGNTIYF.